The 21 T cell receptor beta chains below were found in one sample sequenced in a study of blood T cells in healthy people across ages. The use of a sample-barcoded 5' primer and a J-beta primer mix characterized a second PCR of about 6 to 12 cycles. Each CDR3 protein is one row after TCRdb ran MiXCR on the 5' RACE reads. This sample carries 2 million or so distinct CDR3 sequences, roughly 50% of them seen once, and the ten largest clones take around 2.1%. Specimen: blood. The origin of the receptors is a middle-aged woman in good health.

This clonotype was counted between two and nine times. The V call is TRBV20-1, the J call TRBJ2-5, with D possibly called TRBD1 or TRBD2 (6 bases each). With 0 bases removed from V and 6 bases from J, the gap between germline ends came to 17 bases. The germline gives CDR1 DFQATT, CDR2 SNEGSKA (reference sequence). The CDR3 extends over 15 amino acids. The CDR3 nucleotides read TGCAGTGCTAGAGAAGGGGGAGGAGGGAGAAAGACCCAGTACTTC. Its protein is CSAREGGGGRKTQYF.

This clonotype showed up just a few times. V is TRBV20-1 and J is TRBJ2-3, with 10 bases lining up with TRBD1. Germline V gene sequence: CDR1 DFQATT, CDR2 SNEGSKA (reference sequence). The CDR3 loop spans 17 amino acids. Trimming at V came to 5 bases and at J to 3 bases, leaving 14 bases not matched to a gene. In DNA form, the CDR3 reads TGCAGTGCTTCTTCCGATTCGACAGGGGGCTTGACAGATACGCAGTATTTT. It yields the protein CSASSDSTGGLTDTQYF.

The rearrangement joins TRBV7-9 to TRBJ2-3; D call uncertain. Between the trimmed V and J ends, which lost 2 bases and 9 bases, there was a span of 9 bases. Germline loops: CDR1 SEHNR, CDR2 FQNEAQ (reference sequence). The CDR3 covers 12 residues. The CDR3 DNA is TGTGCCAGCAGCTTACAACAACGGACGCAGTATTTT. Protein: CASSLQQRTQYF.

The V call is TRBV9, the J call TRBJ2-1; 7 nucleotides line up with TRBD2. This CDR3 is 16 amino acids long. Germline trimming cut 0 bases from V and 3 bases from J; bases unmatched to any gene: 6. Per the germline V gene, CDR1 is SGDLS and CDR2 is YYNGEE. Written as DNA, the CDR3 is TGTGCCAGCAGCGTAGAAGGAGCGGGGTACTACAATGAGCAGTTCTTC. As protein: CASSVEGAGYYNEQFF. Filled out from reference TRBV9 and TRBJ2-1, the complete variable domain reads DSGVTQTPKHLITATGQRVTLRCSPRSGDLSVYWYQQSLDQGLQFLIQYYNGEERAKGNILERFSAQQFPDLHSELNLSSLELGDSALYFCASSVEGAGYYNEQFFGPGTRLTVL.

The rearrangement links TRBV25-1 to TRBJ2-3; no clear D gene. Trimming stripped 4 bases from V and 6 bases from J, with 5 bases between. Germline V gives CDR1 MGHDK, CDR2 SYGVNS. The CDR3 extends over 11 amino acids. The CDR3 DNA reads TGTGCCAGCAGTGGGTTTGATACGCAGTATTTT. This translates into CASSGFDTQYF.

V gene TRBV7-9 combines with J gene TRBJ2-7; 8 bases align to TRBD2. The DNA matches TRBJ2-5 better at its end, which makes the J call doubtful. CDR1 and CDR2 (germline): SEHNR, FQNEAQ (reference sequence). There are 16 residues in the CDR3. The CDR3 reads CASSLVISTSGETQYF. CDR3 coding DNA: TGTGCCAGCAGCTTAGTGATTAGTACTAGCGGAGAGACCCAGTACTTC.

This clonotype was seen a handful of times. The rearrangement joins TRBV28 to TRBJ2-4, with D possibly called TRBD1 or TRBD2 (5 bases each). The V gene's germline CDR1 is MDHEN and CDR2 SYDVKM. Trimming removed 3 bases from V and 9 bases from J, with 18 bases in between. The CDR3 loop spans 15 amino acids. CDR3 in DNA: TGTGCCAGCAGTTTGAACCGGGACCCCGCAGTCATTCAGTACTTC. This codes for CASSLNRDPAVIQYF.

The chain employs TRBV11-2 and TRBJ2-5; 9 nucleotides match TRBD2. CDR1 and CDR2 (germline): SGHAT, FQNNGV. V gave up 3 bases and J gave up 2 bases; unmatched junction bases: 10. This CDR3 region has 17 residues. CDR3 amino acids: CASSLTLASGAQETQYF. The DNA of the CDR3 is TGTGCCAGCAGCTTGACTTTGGCTAGCGGGGCTCAAGAGACCCAGTACTTC.

Worth noting for this clonotype: The germline gene is not matched at one end of the junction; a read error may be the cause. V and J are TRBV6-2 or TRBV6-3 and TRBJ2-6; the D is unclear. The length of the CDR3 is 15 residues. Per the germline V gene, CDR1 is MNHEY and CDR2 is SVGEGT. This CDR3 reads CASSYSSAGANVLTF. CDR3 DNA sequence: TGTGCCAGCAGCTACTCATCCGCTGGGGCCAACGTCCTGACTTTC.

Comment on this clonotype: A much more abundant neighbour one base away suggests this may be a read error. The genes are TRBV12-3 or TRBV12-4 and TRBJ2-3; D is perhaps TRBD1 (6 bases). This CDR3 contains 15 residues. Trimming removed 6 bases from V and 7 bases from J, with 20 bases in between. The CDR3 coding sequence is TGTGCCAGCAGCCTAACCAACGGACAGAGATATACGCAGTATTTT. It specifies CASSLTNGQRYTQYF.

The chain carries TRBV7-9 and TRBJ2-1; D possibly uses TRBD1 or TRBD2 (5 bases each). Germline CDR1 reads SEHNR; CDR2 reads FQNEAQ (reference sequence). The CDR3 spans 16 residues. Trimming removed 6 bases from V and 7 bases from J, with 22 bases in between. DNA of the CDR3: TGTGCCAGCAGACAACCAGGGAGTCGGGACCTTAATGAGCAGTTCTTC. The encoded protein is CASRQPGSRDLNEQFF.

The chain carries TRBV6-5 and TRBJ1-1; the D gene is possibly TRBD1 (5 bases). The V and J ends lost 2 bases and 12 bases respectively, with 10 bases between them. CDR1 and CDR2 (germline): MNHEY, SVGAGI. The CDR3 spans 11 residues. In DNA, the CDR3 is TGTGCCAGCAGTTACAGGGGAATGACTTTCTTT. Its translation: CASSYRGMTFF.

J is TRBJ2-5 and V is TRBV28; TRBD2 agrees at 7 bases. There are 13 residues in the CDR3. Per the germline V gene, CDR1 is MDHEN and CDR2 is SYDVKM. In nucleotides, the CDR3 is TGTGCGGGGGGGTCTCGGGTTCGAGAGACCCAGTACTTC. Protein product: CAGGSRVRETQYF.

Comments on this clonotype: Possible read error: a much larger clone is one base away. The V call is TRBV6-6, the J call TRBJ1-2, with TRBD1 identical over 8 bases. The CDR3 spans 14 residues. Germline CDR1 reads MNHNY; CDR2 reads SVGAGI (reference sequence). CDR3 coding DNA: TGTGCCAGCAGTTACCCGGGACAGGACTATGACTACACCTTC. Its translation: CASSYPGQDYDYTF.

The chain uses TRBV7-3 and TRBJ1-5, with D unresolved. The V end was cut by 1 base, the J end by 4 bases, with 8 bases between. The CDR3 runs 14 residues. Germline V gives CDR1 SGHTA, CDR2 FQGTGA. The DNA of the CDR3 is TGTGCCAGCAGCTTAAACGGACGGAATCAGCCCCAGCATTTT. It translates to CASSLNGRNQPQHF.

This CDR3 is CASKERGGGIDTQYF. The CDR3 DNA follows: TGTGCCAGCAAGGAGCGGGGGGGAGGTATCGATACGCAGTATTTT. This rearrangement joins TRBV11-1 to TRBJ2-3; TRBD2 aligns across 10 bases. The germline gives CDR1 SGHAT, CDR2 FQDESV (reference sequence). The CDR3 contains 15 residues. V lost 7 bases and J lost 6; bases outside the gene matches: 10. Full variable domain (remainder filled in from reference TRBV11-1 and TRBJ2-3): EAEVAQSPRYKITEKSQAVAFWCDPISGHATLYWYRQILGQGPELLVQFQDESVVDDSQLPKDRFSAERLKGVDSTLKIQPAELGDSAMYLCASKERGGGIDTQYFGPGTRLTVL.

As concerns this clonotype: A read error may account for a junction end that differs from germline. The chain couples TRBV20-1 to TRBJ2-1, with 9 bases matching TRBD2. CDR1 and CDR2 (germline): DFQATT, SNEGSKA (reference sequence). This CDR3 spans 15 amino acids. The CDR3, as DNA: TGCAGTGGTCTAGCCCGGACTAGCGAGTACAAGGAGCAGTTCTTC. Translation: CSGLARTSEYKEQFF.

This clonotype was detected only once. The junction does not match germline at one end; this may be a read error. This chain joins TRBV27 and TRBJ2-1; 7 nucleotides align to TRBD1. Germline V lookup: CDR1 MNHEY, CDR2 SMNVEV (reference sequence). There are 14 residues in the CDR3. The CDR3: CTSSMTGIYNEQFF. For the CDR3, the DNA is TGTACCAGCAGTATGACAGGGATTTACAATGAGCAGTTCTTC.

The sample holds a few counts of this clonotype. V gene TRBV29-1 combines with J gene TRBJ2-5; D ambiguous. Germline loops: CDR1 SQVTM, CDR2 ANQGSEA. The CDR3 has 13 amino acids. V was trimmed by 4 bases and J by 5 bases, leaving 14 bases between them. CDR3 amino acids: CSVGVGFPETQYF. Written as DNA, the CDR3 is TGCAGCGTTGGGGTGGGCTTCCCCGAGACCCAGTACTTC.

This chain joins TRBV20-1 and TRBJ2-1; D not certain. There are 15 residues in the CDR3. The germline V gene encodes CDR1 DFQATT and CDR2 SNEGSKA (reference sequence). The V gene lost 2 bases and the J gene lost 4 bases, with 15 bases spanning the gap. The CDR3 nucleotides are TGCAGTGCTAGACCTCTAACGGTACCATACAATGAGCAGTTCTTC. Translated: CSARPLTVPYNEQFF.

This chain uses TRBV6-1 with TRBJ2-3; TRBD1 aligns across 9 bases. The CDR3 length is 14 residues. V lost 6 bases to trimming and J lost 5 bases; unmatched junction nucleotides: 6. Germline assignment: CDR1 MNHNS and CDR2 SASEGT. CDR3: CASSRDREGDTQYF. In DNA, the CDR3 is TGTGCCAGCAGCCGGGACAGGGAGGGAGATACGCAGTATTTT.